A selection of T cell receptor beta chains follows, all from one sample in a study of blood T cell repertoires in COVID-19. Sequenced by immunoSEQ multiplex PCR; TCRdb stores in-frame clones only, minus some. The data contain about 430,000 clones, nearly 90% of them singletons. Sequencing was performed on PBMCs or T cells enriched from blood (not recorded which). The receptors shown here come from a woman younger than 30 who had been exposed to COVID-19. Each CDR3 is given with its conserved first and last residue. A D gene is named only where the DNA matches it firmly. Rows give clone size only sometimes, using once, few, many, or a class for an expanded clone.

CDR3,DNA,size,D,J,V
CASSPGVYNEQFF,TGCGCCAGCAGTCCGGGGGTTTACAATGAGCAGTTCTTC,many,-,TRBJ2-1,TRBV5-1
CASSPGARNSGNTIYF,TGTGCCAGCAGCCCGGGTGCACGCAACTCTGGAAACACCATATATTTT,-,-,TRBJ1-3,TRBV5-6
CASSLGLAGGFYNEQFF,TGCGCCAGCAGCTTGGGCCTAGCGGGAGGGTTTTACAATGAGCAGTTCTTC,-,TRBD2,TRBJ2-1,TRBV5-1
CAKRDRGRGQPQHF,TGCGCCAAGAGGGACAGGGGCCGTGGTCAGCCCCAGCATTTT,-,TRBD1,TRBJ1-5,TRBV5-1
CASSLGLANEQYF,TGTGCCAGCAGCTTAGGGCTAGCGAACGAGCAGTACTTC,-,-,TRBJ2-7,TRBV7-2
CASSRIPGGTYNEQFF,TGTGCCAGCAGCCGGATTCCCGGGGGGACCTACAATGAGCAGTTCTTC,-,TRBD2,TRBJ2-1,TRBV11-1
CASSQGHRDSYEQYF,TGCGCCAGCAGCCAAGGACATCGGGACTCCTACGAGCAGTACTTC,-,-,TRBJ2-7,TRBV4-3
CASSSDRPLYTEAFF,TGCGCCAGCAGCTCAGACAGGCCTCTTTACACTGAAGCTTTCTTT,-,-,TRBJ1-1,TRBV5-1
CASSYSGGSPSHEQYF,TGTGCCAGCAGTTACTCCGGAGGCAGCCCGTCGCACGAGCAGTACTTC,-,-,TRBJ2-7,TRBV6-5
CASSHWTSGRSRETQYF,TGTGCCAGCAGCCACTGGACTAGCGGGAGGAGTAGAGAGACCCAGTACTTC,-,TRBD2,TRBJ2-5,TRBV3-1/TRBV3-2
CASSTQGMNTEAFF,TGTGCCAGCAGCACCCAGGGGATGAACACTGAAGCTTTCTTT,-,-,TRBJ1-1,TRBV9
CAIRQVSGGSSYNEQFF,TGTGCCATCAGACAAGTCAGCGGGGGTAGCTCCTACAATGAGCAGTTCTTC,-,TRBD2,TRBJ2-1,TRBV10-3
CASSSSRAGGAFF,TGTGCCAGCAGCTCCAGTAGGGCAGGGGGAGCTTTCTTT,-,TRBD1,TRBJ1-1,TRBV11-3
CASSMGTLSYEQYF,TGTGCCAGCAGCATGGGGACTCTATCCTACGAGCAGTACTTC,-,-,TRBJ2-7,TRBV28
CASSPRTGHSYNEQFF,TGTGCCAGCTCACCCAGGACAGGGCACTCCTACAATGAGCAGTTCTTC,-,TRBD1,TRBJ2-1,TRBV18
CANRGQVTDTQYF,TGTGCCAACCGTGGCCAGGTAACAGATACGCAGTATTTT,-,-,TRBJ2-3,TRBV10-3
CASSLRGRGAITISYNEQFF,TGCGCCAGCAGCCTCCGCGGGAGGGGGGCTATTACTATATCCTACAATGAGCAGTTCTTC,-,TRBD2,TRBJ2-1,TRBV5-1
CASSLGDRGSYGYTF,TGTGCCAGCAGCTTAGGGGACAGAGGGAGCTATGGCTACACCTTC,-,-,TRBJ1-2,TRBV13
CASSLTGGRSWGYTF,TGTGCCAGCAGCCTGACAGGGGGGAGATCTTGGGGCTACACCTTC,once,TRBD1,TRBJ1-2,TRBV9
CASSYPTGGRVQETQYF,TGTGCCAGCAGTTATCCCACGGGGGGCAGGGTCCAAGAGACCCAGTACTTC,-,-,TRBJ2-5,TRBV28
CATSDSRAGEQPAFF,TGTGCCACCAGTGACTCAAGAGCAGGCGAGCAACCAGCTTTCTTT,few,-,TRBJ1-1,TRBV24-1
CASSPNPGQGYRETQYF,TGTGCCAGCAGTCCCAACCCGGGACAGGGGTACCGAGAGACCCAGTACTTC,-,TRBD1,TRBJ2-5,TRBV28
CASSLLDTQYF,TGTGCCAGCAGTTTACTTGATACGCAGTATTTT,-,-,TRBJ2-3,TRBV28
CASGITDRVFEQYF,TGTGCCAGCGGAATTACGGACAGGGTTTTCGAGCAGTACTTC,-,TRBD1,TRBJ2-7,TRBV5-8
CASSDRGGGETQYF,TGTGCCAGCTCAGACAGGGGAGGAGGAGAGACCCAGTACTTC,-,TRBD1,TRBJ2-5,TRBV18
CASSYGGEGLGSYNSPLHF,TGTGCCAGCAGCTACGGGGGGGAGGGGCTGGGCTCCTATAATTCACCCCTCCACTTT,-,-,TRBJ1-6,TRBV6-6
CASSQSRGDSEAFF,TGTGCCAGCTCCCAATCTCGGGGGGACTCTGAAGCTTTCTTT,-,-,TRBJ1-1,TRBV18
CASSQRQGKRSEAFF,TGTGCCAGCAGCCAGCGACAGGGAAAACGGTCTGAAGCTTTCTTT,-,TRBD1,TRBJ1-1,TRBV14
CASSQDYAAANSPLHF,TGTGCCAGCAGCCAAGACTACGCCGCGGCCAATTCACCCCTCCACTTT,-,-,TRBJ1-6,TRBV4-2
CASSEAGTSGGTDNEQFF,TGTGCCAGCAGTGAAGCGGGGACTAGCGGGGGGACTGACAATGAGCAGTTCTTC,-,TRBD2,TRBJ2-1,TRBV2
CASSLGQGPNTEAFF,TGTGCCAGCAGCCTGGGGCAGGGCCCGAACACTGAAGCTTTCTTT,-,-,TRBJ1-1,TRBV7-6
CARETKAKNIQYF,TGTGCCAGGGAAACTAAAGCCAAAAACATTCAGTACTTC,-,-,TRBJ2-4,TRBV6-4
CASSDPTSTDTQYF,TGCGCCAGCAGTGACCCTACTAGCACAGATACGCAGTATTTT,-,-,TRBJ2-3,TRBV10-1
CASSLSGGRGAQYF,TGTGCCAGCAGTTTATCGGGGGGCCGGGGGGCCCAGTACTTC,-,-,TRBJ2-5,TRBV27
CASSPTGFNYGYTF,TGTGCCAGCAGTCCCACAGGGTTTAACTATGGCTACACCTTC,-,-,TRBJ1-2,TRBV27
CAIGEGEYSYNEQFF,TGTGCCATCGGGGAGGGGGAGTACTCCTACAATGAGCAGTTCTTC,once,-,TRBJ2-1,TRBV10-3
CASSLYGSGETQYF,TGTGCCAGCAGTTTATATGGCTCGGGAGAGACCCAGTACTTC,-,-,TRBJ2-5,TRBV28
CASSFTGNQPQHF,TGTGCCAGCAGTTTTACAGGGAATCAGCCCCAGCATTTT,-,-,TRBJ1-5,TRBV6-5
CATGQGNSPLHF,TGTGCCACAGGACAGGGGAATTCACCCCTCCACTTT,-,TRBD1,TRBJ1-6,TRBV6-5
CASSRPTSGTGTGIYGYTF,TGTGCCAGCAGCCGACCCACTTCCGGGACAGGGACTGGGATCTATGGCTACACCTTC,-,TRBD1,TRBJ1-2,TRBV5-4
CASSLYRQEAFF,TGTGCCAGCAGCCTCTACCGACAGGAAGCTTTCTTT,-,-,TRBJ1-1,TRBV5-6
CASSTQISSGANVLTF,TGTGCCAGCAGCACGCAAATTAGCTCTGGGGCCAACGTCCTGACTTTC,-,-,TRBJ2-6,TRBV11-2
CASSLGTGGREYF,TGTGCCAGCAGCTTAGGCACAGGGGGCCGTGAGTACTTC,-,TRBD1,TRBJ2-7,TRBV7-2
CASTLMGSNYGYTF,TGTGCCAGCACGCTAATGGGCTCTAACTATGGCTACACCTTC,-,-,TRBJ1-2,TRBV7-2
CATSRKGGQEKLFF,TGTGCCACCAGCAGAAAGGGGGGACAGGAAAAACTGTTTTTT,-,TRBD1,TRBJ1-4,TRBV15
CAWSGQGSEPQHF,TGTGCCTGGAGTGGACAGGGAAGTGAGCCCCAGCATTTT,-,TRBD1,TRBJ1-5,TRBV30
CASSLASGWIGGTDTQYF,TGTGCCAGCAGTTTAGCATCGGGGTGGATCGGGGGCACAGATACGCAGTATTTT,-,-,TRBJ2-3,TRBV28
CASSEWGRVDNEQFF,TGTGCCAGCAGTGAATGGGGCAGGGTGGACAATGAGCAGTTCTTC,-,-,TRBJ2-1,TRBV25-1
CATSHTGGEQYF,TGTGCCACCAGCCATACAGGGGGCGAGCAGTACTTC,-,TRBD1,TRBJ2-7,TRBV24-1
CASSLDPSWETQYF,TGCGCCAGCAGCTTGGACCCTAGCTGGGAGACCCAGTACTTC,once,-,TRBJ2-5,TRBV5-1
CASSSLSPTGPYEQYF,TGTGCCAGCAGCTCCCTATCCCCAACAGGCCCCTACGAGCAGTACTTC,-,-,TRBJ2-7,TRBV7-9